This TCR beta chain originates from a study of CD8 T cells in ankylosing spondylitis. A note on this clonotype: Its antigen is not known.

Per the germline V gene, CDR1 is DFQATT and CDR2 is SNEGSKA (reference sequence). V was pared by 1 base and J by 1 base, with 5 bases of the junction left unmatched. CDR3 length: 15 amino acids. Each TCR beta library was made by quantitative 5'-RACE that incorporated molecular barcodes. From the 5' RACE reads, TCRdb called clonotypes with MiXCR, one entry per CDR3 protein. This table holds under 850,000 distinct CDR3 sequences, about 20% found once. Study conclusions and caveats: A number of the motif variants had already been described in reactive arthritis synovial fluid and blood. It was reported that disease-linked clones were significantly enriched in matched ankylosing spondylitis synovial fluid. Fewer than ten highly homologous variants made up a TCR beta motif, and this motif appeared characteristic of ankylosing spondylitis blood.

This sequence originates from a male donor with ankylosing spondylitis. V gene TRBV20-1 combines with J gene TRBJ2-7; TRBD2 agrees at 9 bases. Sequencing was carried out using blood, either unsorted or a sorted T cell fraction (not recorded which). CDR3 in amino acids: CSARVASGRSYEQYF. The CDR3 DNA sequence: TGCAGTGCTAGAGTGGCAAGCGGGAGGTCCTACGAGCAGTACTTC.